The 26 T cell receptor beta chains presented below share a single source sample, sequenced in a study of blood T cell repertoires in COVID-19. Clones were read by immunoSEQ multiplex PCR, and TCRdb kept only the in-frame ones, dropping some. The sample contains around 700,000 clones, approximately 90% of which appear only once. Sequenced sample: peripheral blood. The origin of the receptors is a woman aged 18-35 years with acute or convalescent COVID-19.

Turning to this clone: This specimen includes other DNA sequences encoding the same CDR3. J is TRBJ1-2 and V is TRBV12-3 or TRBV12-4, with TRBD1 matching over 9 bases. The CDR3 totals 13 residues. J was trimmed by 3 bases and V by 6 bases; bases with no gene match: 2. CDR3 sequence (DNA): TGTGCCAGCAGGGGACAGGGCGACTATGGCTACACCTTC. Its protein is CASRGQGDYGYTF.

The chain recombines TRBV5-1 with TRBJ2-7, with 12 positions matching TRBD2. CDR1 is SGHRS and CDR2 is YFSETQ in the germline V gene. V shed 4 bases, J shed 3 bases, and the junction held 2 bases outside the gene matches. There are 14 residues in the CDR3. This CDR3 reads CASSLAGGNYEQYF. DNA for the CDR3: TGCGCCAGCAGCCTAGCGGGGGGGAACTACGAGCAGTACTTC.

The chain carries TRBV7-3 and TRBJ2-3; 14 bases line up with TRBD2. Germline lookup yields CDR1 SGHTA and CDR2 FQGTGA. With 5 bases clipped from V and 7 bases from J, the junction kept 8 bases outside the gene matches. There are 16 residues in the CDR3. In nucleotides, the CDR3 is TGTGCCAGCAGCCCCTGGACTAGCGGGGGGTCGAATACGCAGTATTTT. Protein product: CASSPWTSGGSNTQYF. Together with reference TRBV7-3 and TRBJ2-3, the CDR3 gives the full variable domain: GAGVSQTPSNKVTEKGKYVELRCDPISGHTALYWYRQSLGQGPEFLIYFQGTGAADDSGLPNDRFFAVRPEGSVSTLKIQRTERGDSAVYLCASSPWTSGGSNTQYFGPGTRLTVL.

This chain connects TRBV7-2 to TRBJ2-7, with D uncertain. The germline V and J ends were trimmed by 1 base and 0 bases, with 10 bases remaining between them. The CDR3 is 15 amino acids. CDR1 and CDR2 (germline): SGHTA, FQGNSA. The CDR3 nucleotides are TGTGCCAGCAGCTTAGGAGTCGGTTCCTCCTACGAGCAGTACTTC. Translating it yields CASSLGVGSSYEQYF.

The CDR3, as DNA: TGTGGGTGGGGGGCAACTAATGAAAAACTGTTTTTT. Translated, it gives CGWGATNEKLFF. The rearrangement joins TRBV2 to TRBJ1-4; a weak D match, TRBD1 (5 bases). The CDR3 is made up of 12 amino acids. Germline assignment: CDR1 SNHLY and CDR2 FYNNEI.

The CDR3 loop is CASSLGQGASYEQYF. The DNA of the CDR3 is TGTGCCAGCAGTCTAGGACAGGGGGCCTCCTACGAGCAGTACTTC. The chain uses TRBV27 and TRBJ2-7; 11 bases fit TRBD1. J gave up 0 bases and V 5 bases, and 3 bases lay outside the gene matches. Germline-derived CDR1 and CDR2 are MNHEY and SMNVEV (reference sequence). This CDR3 spans 15 amino acids.

This sequence joins TRBV4-1 and TRBJ1-2; D is possibly TRBD1 (6 bases). Trimming removed 1 base from V and 8 bases from J, with 17 bases in between. In germline, CDR1 is MGHRA, CDR2 YSYEKL. The CDR3 is 15 amino acids. CDR3 DNA: TGCGCCAGCAGCCAAGGGGGTCCACAGGGTGGAGGCTACACCTTC. Protein product: CASSQGGPQGGGYTF.

The V gene is TRBV9, the J gene TRBJ1-2; TRBD1 matches 10 bases. Looked up from germline, CDR1 is SGDLS and CDR2 is YYNGEE. Trimming removed 4 bases from V and 0 bases from J; junction bases left unmatched: 6. CDR3 length: 16 residues. CDR3 sequence: CASSRGGTGANYGYTF. DNA for the CDR3: TGTGCCAGCAGCCGAGGGGGGACAGGGGCTAACTATGGCTACACCTTC. The full variable domain, completed using reference TRBV9 and TRBJ1-2, is DSGVTQTPKHLITATGQRVTLRCSPRSGDLSVYWYQQSLDQGLQFLIQYYNGEERAKGNILERFSAQQFPDLHSELNLSSLELGDSALYFCASSRGGTGANYGYTFGSGTRLTVV.

This rearrangement joins TRBV10-3 to TRBJ1-2; 7 bases match TRBD1. In germline, CDR1 is ENHRY, CDR2 SYGVKD. This CDR3 has 13 residues. The V segment lost 6 bases and the J segment 3 bases; nucleotides outside the gene matches: 4. The CDR3: CAIRGDRYYGYTF. The DNA of the CDR3 is TGTGCCATCAGAGGGGACAGATACTATGGCTACACCTTC.

The rearrangement joins TRBV5-4 to TRBJ1-2; D remains ambiguous. The CDR3 is 13 amino acids. The V gene lost 3 bases and the J gene lost 4 bases, with 10 bases spanning the gap. Germline loops: CDR1 SGHNT, CDR2 YYREEE (reference sequence). Here the CDR3 DNA reads TGTGCCAGCAGCTCAGACGGGGTCTATGGCTACACCTTC. Its protein is CASSSDGVYGYTF.

The V gene is TRBV3-1 (or the pseudogene TRBV3-2), the J gene TRBJ2-3; TRBD1 agrees at 8 bases. Germline assignment: CDR1 LGHDT and CDR2 YNNKEL (reference sequence). This CDR3 contains 16 residues. Trimming removed 1 base from V and 2 bases from J; junction bases left unmatched: 5. CDR3 bases: TGTGCCAGCAGCCAAGGCGACAGGGGCCACACAGATACGCAGTATTTT. This sequence encodes CASSQGDRGHTDTQYF.

The V call is TRBV21-1, the J call TRBJ1-1; TRBD1 is the table's D call, not checked against the DNA. TRBV21-1 counts as a pseudogene. This CDR3 has 15 residues. In DNA form, the CDR3 reads TGTGCCAGCAGCTCCCCAGGGACAATGAACACTGAAGCTTTCTTT. It translates to CASSSPGTMNTEAFF.

The V and J genes are TRBV27 and TRBJ1-5, with TRBD1 as a possible D gene (5 bases). The CDR3 is made up of 13 amino acids. The germline V gene has CDR1 MNHEY and CDR2 SMNVEV (reference sequence). V was clipped by 5 bases and J by 6 bases, with 11 bases between them. CDR3 DNA sequence: TGTGCCAGCAGTCCCAGGGCCACTCAGCCCCAGCATTTT. It is translated as CASSPRATQPQHF.

The chain is built from TRBV7-9 and TRBJ1-4; D is undetermined. The germline CDR1 and CDR2 sequences are SEHNR and FQNEAQ (reference sequence). V was trimmed by 5 bases and J by 5 bases, leaving 18 bases between them. This CDR3 is 16 amino acids long. The CDR3, as DNA: TGTGCCAGCAGCCCCGGACGAGAGGGATGGAATGAAAAACTGTTTTTT. Residues: CASSPGREGWNEKLFF. Complete variable domain (other parts from reference TRBV7-9 and TRBJ1-4): DTGVSQNPRHKITKRGQNVTFRCDPISEHNRLYWYRQTLGQGPEFLTYFQNEAQLEKSRLLSDRFSAERPKGSFSTLEIQRTEQGDSAMYLCASSPGREGWNEKLFFGSGTQLSVL.

The V call is TRBV2, the J call TRBJ2-3; 10 positions match TRBD2. J lost 4 bases, V lost 5 bases, and 6 bases had no gene match. The CDR3 is made up of 15 amino acids. Germline CDR1 reads SNHLY; CDR2 reads FYNNEI. The CDR3 coding sequence is TGTGCCAGCAGTTACTCCGGGACTAGCGCAGATACGCAGTATTTT. Its protein is CASSYSGTSADTQYF.

The V gene is TRBV4-1, the J gene TRBJ2-7; tentative D call: TRBD2 (5 bases). The V end lost 2 bases, the J end lost 1 base, and 18 bases lay between the germline ends. Germline CDR1 MGHRA, CDR2 YSYEKL. The CDR3 has 17 residues. The CDR3 region is CASSQLLVARGSYEQYF. CDR3 DNA sequence: TGCGCCAGCAGCCAACTTTTGGTAGCTCGGGGTTCCTACGAGCAGTACTTC.

The chain employs TRBV19 and TRBJ2-1; 8 nucleotides match TRBD1. Germline V CDR1 and CDR2: LNHDA, SQIVND (reference sequence). The CDR3 sequence is 17 residues long. Germline trimming cut 7 bases from V and 0 bases from J; bases unmatched to any gene: 11. The CDR3 loop reads CASTKTGEEGSYNEQFF. In DNA, the CDR3 is TGTGCCAGTACAAAGACAGGGGAAGAGGGCTCCTACAATGAGCAGTTCTTC. Supplemented by reference TRBV19 and TRBJ2-1, the full variable domain reads DGGITQSPKYLFRKEGQNVTLSCEQNLNHDAMYWYRQDPGQGLRLIYYSQIVNDFQKGDIAEGYSVSREKKESFPLTVTSAQKNPTAFYLCASTKTGEEGSYNEQFFGPGTRLTVL.

The chain recombines TRBV12-3 or TRBV12-4 with TRBJ2-2; the D gene is possibly TRBD2 (6 bases). The CDR3 spans 13 residues. V shed 7 bases and J shed 6 bases, with 12 bases lying between them. The CDR3 sequence is CASILGGSGELFF. The DNA of the CDR3 is TGTGCCAGCATACTGGGAGGTTCCGGGGAGCTGTTTTTT.

CDR3 nucleotide sequence: TGTGCCAGTAGTATAAGAGTGAACACTGAAGCTTTCTTT. Amino acids: CASSIRVNTEAFF. The chain combines TRBV19 with TRBJ1-1; D call uncertain. This CDR3 has 13 amino acids. Trimming removed 2 bases from V and 0 bases from J, with 4 bases in between. From germline, CDR1 is LNHDA and CDR2 SQIVND (reference sequence).

This rearrangement joins TRBV27 to TRBJ2-7, with D perhaps matching TRBD2 (6 bases). Trimming took off 6 bases at V and 2 bases at J, with 14 bases between the two ends. The CDR3 consists of 14 residues. In germline, CDR1 is MNHEY, CDR2 SMNVEV (reference sequence). The CDR3 loop reads CASSRGTGAYEQYF. The CDR3 DNA reads as TGTGCCAGCAGCCGAGGGACTGGGGCCTACGAGCAGTACTTC.

The chain is built from TRBV6-5 and TRBJ1-3; perhaps TRBD1 as D (6 bases). V shed 3 bases and J shed 3 bases, with 15 bases lying between them. The germline CDR1 and CDR2 sequences are MNHEY and SVGAGI. There are 16 residues in the CDR3. This CDR3 is CASSYSLGQLGNTIYF. The CDR3 DNA reads TGTGCCAGCAGTTATTCCTTAGGACAGCTTGGAAACACCATATATTTT.

The chain links TRBV21-1 to TRBJ1-1. TRBV21-1 is a pseudogene locus. The CDR3 sequence is 14 residues long. The CDR3 coding sequence is TGTGCCAGCAGCGGGGGGGGACCGAACACTGAAGCTTTCTTT. This sequence encodes CASSGGGPNTEAFF.

The genes are TRBV5-1 and TRBJ2-2, with D perhaps matching TRBD1 (6 bases). Germline CDR1 is SGHRS and CDR2 is YFSETQ. The V end was cut by 4 bases, the J end by 0 bases, with 10 bases between. This CDR3 is built from 15 residues. The CDR3 DNA sequence: TGCGCCAGCAGCCAGGACAGACCGAACACCGGGGAGCTGTTTTTT. Translating gives CASSQDRPNTGELFF.

The chain couples TRBV6-2 or TRBV6-3 to TRBJ1-2, with TRBD1 matching 7 bases. The V segment lost 6 bases and the J segment 7 bases; nucleotides outside the gene matches: 5. CDR1 and CDR2 from the germline V gene are MNHEY and SVGEGT. The CDR3 consists of 12 residues. DNA for the CDR3: TGTGCCAGCAGCCCAGGGGGTGGTGGCTACACCTTC. Translation: CASSPGGGGYTF.

The chain has TRBV7-2 and TRBJ1-1; D is ambiguous. CDR3 length: 14 residues. V was pared by 0 bases and J by 10 bases, with 15 bases between. CDR1 is SGHTA, CDR2 FQGNSA, per germline. CDR3 region: CASSLALSSGGAFF. The CDR3 region has the DNA TGTGCCAGCAGCTTAGCCCTGTCCAGTGGAGGAGCTTTCTTT.

The rearrangement uses TRBV2 and TRBJ1-6; D possibly corresponds to TRBD1 (6 bases). CDR1 and CDR2 (germline): SNHLY, FYNNEI. V lost 4 bases and J lost 13, with 17 bases in between. This CDR3 has 14 amino acids. CDR3 loop: CASSVENREVPLHF. The CDR3 nucleotides are TGTGCCAGCAGTGTCGAGAACAGGGAAGTCCCCCTCCACTTT.